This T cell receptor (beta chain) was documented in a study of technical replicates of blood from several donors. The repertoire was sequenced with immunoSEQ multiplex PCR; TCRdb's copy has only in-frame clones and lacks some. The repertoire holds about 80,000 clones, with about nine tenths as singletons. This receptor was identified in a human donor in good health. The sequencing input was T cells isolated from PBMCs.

The CDR3 DNA reads as TGTGCCACCAGCAGTGTTGGGGCTATGAACATTCAGTACTTC. Protein sequence: CATSSVGAMNIQYF. The chain employs TRBV15 and TRBJ2-4, with D perhaps matching TRBD1 (5 bases). V was clipped by 3 bases and J by 7 bases, with 13 bases between them. The V gene's germline CDR1 is LNHNV and CDR2 YYDKDF (reference sequence). This CDR3 comprises 14 residues.